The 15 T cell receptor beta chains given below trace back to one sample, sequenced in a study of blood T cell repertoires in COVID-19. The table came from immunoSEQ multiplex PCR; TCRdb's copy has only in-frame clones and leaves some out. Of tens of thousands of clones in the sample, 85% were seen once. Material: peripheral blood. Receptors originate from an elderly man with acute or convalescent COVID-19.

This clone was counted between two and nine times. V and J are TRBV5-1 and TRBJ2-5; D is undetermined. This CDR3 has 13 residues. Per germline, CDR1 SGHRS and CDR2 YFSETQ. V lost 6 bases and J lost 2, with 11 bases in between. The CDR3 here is CASKVGHQETQYF. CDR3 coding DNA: TGCGCCAGCAAAGTTGGCCATCAAGAGACCCAGTACTTC.

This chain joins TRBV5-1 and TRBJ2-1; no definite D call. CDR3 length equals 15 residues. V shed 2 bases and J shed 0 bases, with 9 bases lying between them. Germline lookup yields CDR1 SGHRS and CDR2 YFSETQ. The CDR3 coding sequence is TGCGCCAGCAGCTTCGACGCTAGCTCCTACAATGAGCAGTTCTTC. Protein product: CASSFDASSYNEQFF.

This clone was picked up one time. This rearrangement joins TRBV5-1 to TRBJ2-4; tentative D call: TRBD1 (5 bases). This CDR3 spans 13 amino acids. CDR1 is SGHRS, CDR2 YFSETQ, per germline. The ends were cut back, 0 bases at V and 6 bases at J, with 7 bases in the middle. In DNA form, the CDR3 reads TGCGCCAGCAGCTTGGTTAGGGGAAACATTCAGTACTTC. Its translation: CASSLVRGNIQYF.

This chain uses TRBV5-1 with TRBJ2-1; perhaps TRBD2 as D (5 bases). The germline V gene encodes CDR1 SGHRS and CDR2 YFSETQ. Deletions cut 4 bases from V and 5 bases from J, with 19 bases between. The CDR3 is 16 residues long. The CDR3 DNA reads TGCGCCAGCAGCCGGGATGGCCAGCTGACCAACAATGAGCAGTTCTTC. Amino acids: CASSRDGQLTNNEQFF.

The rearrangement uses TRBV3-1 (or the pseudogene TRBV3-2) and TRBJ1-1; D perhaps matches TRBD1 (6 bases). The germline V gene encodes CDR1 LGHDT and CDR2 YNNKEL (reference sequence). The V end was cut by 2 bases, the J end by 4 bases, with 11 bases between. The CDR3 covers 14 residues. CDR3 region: CASSQRGASTEAFF. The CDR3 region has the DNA TGTGCCAGCAGCCAACGGGGGGCCAGCACTGAAGCTTTCTTT.

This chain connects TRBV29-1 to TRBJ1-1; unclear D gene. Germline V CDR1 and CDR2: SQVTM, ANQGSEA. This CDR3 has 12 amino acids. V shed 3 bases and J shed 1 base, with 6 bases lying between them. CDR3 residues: CSVDEANTEAFF. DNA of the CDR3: TGCAGCGTTGATGAGGCGAACACTGAAGCTTTCTTT.

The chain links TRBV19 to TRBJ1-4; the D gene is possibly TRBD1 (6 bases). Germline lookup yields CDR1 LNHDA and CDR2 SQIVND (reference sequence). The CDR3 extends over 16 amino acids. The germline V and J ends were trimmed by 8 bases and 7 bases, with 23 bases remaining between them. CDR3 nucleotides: TGTGCCAGTTTAAAAGGGGGTATGCAACCTGGTGAAAAACTGTTTTTT. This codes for CASLKGGMQPGEKLFF.

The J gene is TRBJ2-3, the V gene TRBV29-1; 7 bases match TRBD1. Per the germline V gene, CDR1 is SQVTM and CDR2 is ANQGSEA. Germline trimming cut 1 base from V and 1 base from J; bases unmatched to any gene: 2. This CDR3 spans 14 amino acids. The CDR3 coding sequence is TGCAGCGTTGAAGGTGACAGGGGCACAGATACGCAGTATTTT. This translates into CSVEGDRGTDTQYF.

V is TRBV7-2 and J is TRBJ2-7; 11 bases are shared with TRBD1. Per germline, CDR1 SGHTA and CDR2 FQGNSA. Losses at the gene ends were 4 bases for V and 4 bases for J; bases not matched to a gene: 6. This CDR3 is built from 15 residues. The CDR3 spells CASSSPDRGQYEQYF. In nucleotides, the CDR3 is TGTGCCAGCAGCTCCCCGGACAGGGGGCAGTACGAGCAGTACTTC.

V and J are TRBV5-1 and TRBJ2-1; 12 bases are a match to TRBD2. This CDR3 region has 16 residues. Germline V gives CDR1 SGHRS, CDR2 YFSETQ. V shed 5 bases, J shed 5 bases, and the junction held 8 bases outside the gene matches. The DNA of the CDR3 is TGCGCCAGCAGTCTAGGACTAGCGGGGATTAACAATGAGCAGTTCTTC. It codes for CASSLGLAGINNEQFF.

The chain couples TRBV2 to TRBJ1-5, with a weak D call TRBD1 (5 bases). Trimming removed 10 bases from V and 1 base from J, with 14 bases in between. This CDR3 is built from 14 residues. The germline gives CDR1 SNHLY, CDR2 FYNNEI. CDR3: CATRWGESNQPQHF. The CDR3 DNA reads TGTGCCACCAGGTGGGGGGAGAGCAATCAGCCCCAGCATTTT.

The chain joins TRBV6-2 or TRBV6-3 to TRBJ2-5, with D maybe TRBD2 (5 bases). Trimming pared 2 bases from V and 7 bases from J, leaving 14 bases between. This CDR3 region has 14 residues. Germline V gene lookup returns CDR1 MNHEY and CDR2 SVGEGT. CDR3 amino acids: CASSYGSAVGTQYF. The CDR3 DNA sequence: TGTGCCAGCAGTTACGGTTCAGCGGTCGGGACCCAGTACTTC.

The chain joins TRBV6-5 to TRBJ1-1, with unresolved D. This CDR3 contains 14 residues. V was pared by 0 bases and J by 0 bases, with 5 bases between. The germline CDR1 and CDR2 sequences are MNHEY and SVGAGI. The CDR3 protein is CASSYSRVNTEAFF. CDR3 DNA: TGTGCCAGCAGTTACTCGCGGGTGAACACTGAAGCTTTCTTT.

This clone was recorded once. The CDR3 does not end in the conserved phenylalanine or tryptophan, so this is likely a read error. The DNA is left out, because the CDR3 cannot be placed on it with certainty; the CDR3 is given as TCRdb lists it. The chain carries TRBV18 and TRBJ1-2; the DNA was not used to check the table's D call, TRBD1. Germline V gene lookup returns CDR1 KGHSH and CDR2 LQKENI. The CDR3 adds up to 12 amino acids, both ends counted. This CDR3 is CASSPMDRGVCV.

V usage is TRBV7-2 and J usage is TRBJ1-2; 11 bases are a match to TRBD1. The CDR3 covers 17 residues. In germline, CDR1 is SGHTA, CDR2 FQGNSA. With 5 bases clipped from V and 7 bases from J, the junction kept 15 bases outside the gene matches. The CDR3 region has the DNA TGTGCCAGCAGCCTTACCGGGACAGGGGGATACGGACGTGGCTACACCTTC. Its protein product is CASSLTGTGGYGRGYTF.